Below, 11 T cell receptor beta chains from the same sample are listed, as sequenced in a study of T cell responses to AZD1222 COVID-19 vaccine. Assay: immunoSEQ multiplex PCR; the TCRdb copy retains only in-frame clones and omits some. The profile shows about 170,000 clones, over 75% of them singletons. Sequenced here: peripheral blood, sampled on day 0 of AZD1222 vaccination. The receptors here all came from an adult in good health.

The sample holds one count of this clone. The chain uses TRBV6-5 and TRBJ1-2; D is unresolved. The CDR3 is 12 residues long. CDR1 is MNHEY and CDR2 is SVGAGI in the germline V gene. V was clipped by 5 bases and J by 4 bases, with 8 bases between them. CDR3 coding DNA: TGTGCCAGCAGTCTCAAATTCTATGGCTACACCTTC. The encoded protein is CASSLKFYGYTF.

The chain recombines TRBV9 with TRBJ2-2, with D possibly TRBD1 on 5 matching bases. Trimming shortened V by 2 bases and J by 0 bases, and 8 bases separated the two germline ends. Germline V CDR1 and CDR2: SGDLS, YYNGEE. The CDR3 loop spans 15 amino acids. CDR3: CASSVLQANTGELFF. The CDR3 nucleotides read TGTGCCAGCAGCGTTTTACAGGCGAACACCGGGGAGCTGTTTTTT.

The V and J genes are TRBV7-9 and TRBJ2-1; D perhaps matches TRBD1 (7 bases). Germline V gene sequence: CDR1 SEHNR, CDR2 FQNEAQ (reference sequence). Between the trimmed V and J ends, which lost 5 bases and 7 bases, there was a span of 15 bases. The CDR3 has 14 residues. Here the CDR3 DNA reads TGTGCCAGCAGCCCAGGGGGACTGTCGAATGAGCAGTTCTTC. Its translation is CASSPGGLSNEQFF.

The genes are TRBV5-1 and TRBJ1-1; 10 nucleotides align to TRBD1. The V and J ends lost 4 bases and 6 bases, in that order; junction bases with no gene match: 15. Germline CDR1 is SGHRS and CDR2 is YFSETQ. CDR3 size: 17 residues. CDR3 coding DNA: TGCGCCAGCAGCCCTGCCGGGACAGGGGTGGAGGGCGCTGAAGCTTTCTTT. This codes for CASSPAGTGVEGAEAFF.

This CDR3 is CATSDAPSTGNYGYTF. DNA of the CDR3: TGTGCCACCAGTGATGCCCCATCGACAGGGAACTATGGCTACACCTTC. The rearrangement links TRBV24-1 to TRBJ1-2; 7 nucleotides match TRBD1. The CDR3 extends over 16 amino acids. Unmatched junction bases numbered 8, after V lost 3 bases and J lost 2 bases. Germline CDR1 and CDR2: KGHDR and SFDVKD.

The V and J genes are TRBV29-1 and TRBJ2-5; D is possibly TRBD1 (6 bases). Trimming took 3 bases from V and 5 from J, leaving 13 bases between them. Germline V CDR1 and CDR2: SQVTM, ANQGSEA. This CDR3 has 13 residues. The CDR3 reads CSVEGARKETQYF. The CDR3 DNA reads TGCAGCGTTGAGGGGGCTAGAAAGGAGACCCAGTACTTC.

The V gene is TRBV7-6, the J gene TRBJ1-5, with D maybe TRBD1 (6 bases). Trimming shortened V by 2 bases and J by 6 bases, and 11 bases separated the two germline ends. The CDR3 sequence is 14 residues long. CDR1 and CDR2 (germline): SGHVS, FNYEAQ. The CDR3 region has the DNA TGTGCCAGCAGCTTAAAGGGGGATAGTCAGCCCCAGCATTTT. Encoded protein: CASSLKGDSQPQHF.

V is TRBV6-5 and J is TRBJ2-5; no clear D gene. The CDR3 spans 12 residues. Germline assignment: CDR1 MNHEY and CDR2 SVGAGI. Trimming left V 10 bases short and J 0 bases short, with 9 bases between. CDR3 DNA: TGTGCCACCTACAAGTACCAAGAGACCCAGTACTTC. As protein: CATYKYQETQYF.

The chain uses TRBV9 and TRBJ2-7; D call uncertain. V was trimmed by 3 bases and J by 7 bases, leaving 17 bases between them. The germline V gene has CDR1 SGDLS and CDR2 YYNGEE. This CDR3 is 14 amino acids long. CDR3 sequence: CASSASSLGREQYF. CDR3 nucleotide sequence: TGTGCCAGCAGCGCGAGTAGCTTGGGAAGGGAGCAGTACTTC.

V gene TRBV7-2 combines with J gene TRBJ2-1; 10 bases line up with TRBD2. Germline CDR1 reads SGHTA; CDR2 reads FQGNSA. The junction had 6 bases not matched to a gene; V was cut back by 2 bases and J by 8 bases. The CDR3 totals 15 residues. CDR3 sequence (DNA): TGTGCCAGCAGCTTAATCCAGCGGGGGGGCCATGAGCAGTTCTTC. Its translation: CASSLIQRGGHEQFF.

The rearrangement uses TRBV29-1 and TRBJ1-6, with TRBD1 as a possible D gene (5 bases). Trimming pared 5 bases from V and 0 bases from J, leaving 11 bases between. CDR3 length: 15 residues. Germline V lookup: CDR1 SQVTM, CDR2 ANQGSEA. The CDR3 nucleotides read TGCAGCGTTCGGGACGGCGACTCCTATAATTCACCCCTCCACTTT. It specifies CSVRDGDSYNSPLHF.